This T cell receptor beta chain was sequenced for a study of blood T cell repertoires in COVID-19 (dated by TCRdb to between 2020 and 2021). Notes on the research overall: Collaborator samples came from the United States, Italy and Spain and covered acute and convalescent phases of COVID-19. The dataset comprised deeply sampled blood TCRbeta repertoires from subjects exposed to, actively infected with, or recovered from COVID-19. The repertoires were released in a freely available public database meant as a resource for research on the immune response to SARS-CoV-2. Where HLA class I and class II types were available, the types were taken from metadata supplied by the sample provider, not from assay-based typing. Sample metadata almost always included a de-identified subject ID, COVID-19 status, age in years and sex. The material from the prospective study consisted of cDNA or gDNA derived from T cells, B-cell-depleted T cells, or PBMCs. The samples were drawn from the first 160 participants of the ongoing ImmuneRACE study and from 1,254 subjects provided by 6 global collaborators. On the study overall, not on this receptor specifically: The amount of clinical and demographic metadata varied by source and participant and was provided uncurated.

With regard to this clone: This clone's antigen is unknown. The record has no base qualities; no much larger clone is one base away.

Compared with germline, V lacks 6 bases and J lacks 4 bases; bases without a gene match: 7. As encoded in the germline V gene, CDR1 is MDHEN while CDR2 is SYDVKM. Its CDR3 holds 15 amino acids, cysteine through phenylalanine. Kept here is only the CDR3 DNA, which spans 45 bases and is read in frame from base 1. TCRbeta CDR3 regions were amplified from genomic DNA by means of the immunoSEQ Assay, a bias-controlled multiplex PCR. As for how the authors treated the data: Within the assay, amplification of reference gene primers was used to estimate how many nucleated cells each sample contained. To quantify the absolute abundance of each unique TCRbeta CDR3 rearrangement, sequence reads were collapsed and filtered. For each sample, productive Simpson clonality was calculated as the square root of Simpson's diversity index over productive rearrangements. Held by TCRdb, this immuneACCESS table contains in-frame sequences only and omits some clones. Under half of the omission traces to an unresolved V gene where checked; the cause of the rest is unknown. That table gives V, J and clone size, and the DNA gave D and trimming. This sample has about 190,000 clones in its table, and approximately 86% of those were observed once. Around 1.1% of the sample belongs to the ten largest clones.

The collaborating institutions used their own protocols to collect whole blood in K2EDTA tubes. Collaborator samples were shipped for TCRbeta analysis as frozen whole blood, isolated PBMCs, or DNA extracted from either sample type. This receptor was obtained from a man aged 30-40 years with acute or convalescent COVID-19. The V gene is TRBV28 and the J gene is TRBJ2-3; 10 middle bases align to TRBD1. Sequenced sample: peripheral blood. The CDR3 protein sequence reads: CASSSAGQGSDTQYF. The nucleotides are TGTGCCAGCAGCTCCGCGGGACAGGGGTCAGATACGCAGTATTTT.